Included here is one T cell receptor (beta chain) sequence, with context. Per germline, CDR1 LNHDA and CDR2 SQIVND (reference sequence). The CDR3 has 16 residues. Unmatched junction bases numbered 9, after V lost 4 bases and J lost 3 bases. Libraries were prepared by immunoSEQ multiplex PCR; TCRdb keeps only in-frame clonotypes and omits some of them. The data hold about 220,000 clones, with 83% observed a single time. The study assigned cohorts using participant-reported clinical history. The data were obtained in a study of blood T cell repertoires in COVID-19. The sample was PBMCs or T cells enriched from blood (not recorded which). This TCR was sampled from a woman aged 45-59 years who had been exposed to COVID-19. This sequence joins TRBV19 and TRBJ2-3; TRBD1 aligns across 8 bases. The CDR3 coding sequence is TGTGCCAGTAGTAGTGGGACAGGTATCAGGACAGATACGCAGTATTTT. This gives the protein CASSSGTGIRTDTQYF.